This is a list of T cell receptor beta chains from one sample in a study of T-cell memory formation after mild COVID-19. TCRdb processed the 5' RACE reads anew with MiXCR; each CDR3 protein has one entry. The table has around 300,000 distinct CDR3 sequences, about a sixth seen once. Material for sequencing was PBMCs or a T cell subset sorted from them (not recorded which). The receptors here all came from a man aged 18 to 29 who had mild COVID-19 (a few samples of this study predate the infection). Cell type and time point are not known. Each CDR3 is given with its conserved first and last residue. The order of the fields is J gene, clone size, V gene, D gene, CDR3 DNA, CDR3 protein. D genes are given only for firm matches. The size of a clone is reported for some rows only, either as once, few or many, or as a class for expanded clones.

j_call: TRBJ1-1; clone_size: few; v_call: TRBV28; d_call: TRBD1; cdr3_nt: TGTGCCAGCAAACAGGGGGCGCACACTGAAGCTTTCTTT; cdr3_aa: CASKQGAHTEAFF
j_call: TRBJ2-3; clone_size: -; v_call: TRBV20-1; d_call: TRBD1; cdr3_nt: TGCAGTGCTAGTGAGGGGACAGGGTTGTCAGATACGCAGTATTTT; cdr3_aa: CSASEGTGLSDTQYF
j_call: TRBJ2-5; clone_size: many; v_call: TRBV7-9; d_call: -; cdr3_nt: TGTGCCAGCAGCCCGAGGTCCTTGGCGGAGACCCAGTACTTC; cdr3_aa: CASSPRSLAETQYF
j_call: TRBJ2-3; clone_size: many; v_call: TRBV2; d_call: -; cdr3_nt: TGTGCCAGCAGTGACAGCACAGATACGCAGTATTTT; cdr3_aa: CASSDSTDTQYF
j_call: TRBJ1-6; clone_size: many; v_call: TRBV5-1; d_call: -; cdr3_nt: TGCGCCAGCACATCCGGGGAGGACCATTCACCCCTCCACTTT; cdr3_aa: CASTSGEDHSPLHF
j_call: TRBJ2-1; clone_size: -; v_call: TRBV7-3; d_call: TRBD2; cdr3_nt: TGTGCCAGCAGCTTAGGGACTAGCGGGGTATTCGAGCAGTTCTTC; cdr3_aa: CASSLGTSGVFEQFF
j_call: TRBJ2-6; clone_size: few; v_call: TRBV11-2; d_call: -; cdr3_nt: TGTGCCAGCAGCTTTGGGGACCCATTCTCTGGGGCCAACGTCCTGACTTTC; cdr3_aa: CASSFGDPFSGANVLTF
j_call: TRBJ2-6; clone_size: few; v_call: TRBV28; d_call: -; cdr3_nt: TGTGCCAGCAGTACGTTCCTTGGGGCCAACGTCCTGACTTTC; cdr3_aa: CASSTFLGANVLTF
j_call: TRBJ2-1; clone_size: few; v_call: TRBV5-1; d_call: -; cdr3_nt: TGCGCCAGCAGCCCAGGGGGGTACGGACAATACAATGAGCAGTTCTTC; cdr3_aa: CASSPGGYGQYNEQFF
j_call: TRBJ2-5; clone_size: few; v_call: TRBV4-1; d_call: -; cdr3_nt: TGCGCCAGCAGCCAGGCAAACGGGGCAGGGAGCTCAGAGACCCAGTACTTC; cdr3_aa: CASSQANGAGSSETQYF
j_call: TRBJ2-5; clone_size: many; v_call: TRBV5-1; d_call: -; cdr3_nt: TGTGCCAGCAGCTTAGGCCAAGAGACCCAGTACTTC; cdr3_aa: CASSLGQETQYF
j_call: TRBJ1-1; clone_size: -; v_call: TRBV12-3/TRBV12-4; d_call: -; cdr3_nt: TGTGCCAGCAGTTTATTGGTCGGGTCGAACACTGAAGCTTTCTTT; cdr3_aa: CASSLLVGSNTEAFF
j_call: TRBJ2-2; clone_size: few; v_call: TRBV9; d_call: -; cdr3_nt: TGTGCCAGCAGCGCCATCCGGGACACCGGGGAGCTGTTTTTT; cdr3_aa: CASSAIRDTGELFF
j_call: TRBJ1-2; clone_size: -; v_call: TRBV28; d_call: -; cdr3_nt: TGTGCCAGCAATCCGGTATATGAGGGGAACTATGGCTACACCTTC; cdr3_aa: CASNPVYEGNYGYTF
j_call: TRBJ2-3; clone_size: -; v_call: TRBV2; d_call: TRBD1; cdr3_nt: TGTGCCAGCAGAGGGGGCCGCGCAGATACGCAGTATTTT; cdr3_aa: CASRGGRADTQYF
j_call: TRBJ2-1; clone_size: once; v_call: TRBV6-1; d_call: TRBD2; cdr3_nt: TGTGCCAGCAGTGAAGTCGCGGGGGGCCCCGACAATGAGCAGTTCTTC; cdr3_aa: CASSEVAGGPDNEQFF
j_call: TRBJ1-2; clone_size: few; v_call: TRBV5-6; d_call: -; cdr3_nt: TGTGCCAGCAGCTGGGGGGAAACCGGTGGCTACACCTTC; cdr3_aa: CASSWGETGGYTF
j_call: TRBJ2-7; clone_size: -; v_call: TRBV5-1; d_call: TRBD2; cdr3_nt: TGCGCCAGCAGCTCGACATCGACTAGCGGCTACGAGCAGTACTTC; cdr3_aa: CASSSTSTSGYEQYF
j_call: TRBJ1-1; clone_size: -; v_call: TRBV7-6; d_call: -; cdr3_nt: TGTGCCAGCAGCTTAGTGGGGGGGGCAGGAAGCACTGAAGCTTTCTTT; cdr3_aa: CASSLVGGAGSTEAFF
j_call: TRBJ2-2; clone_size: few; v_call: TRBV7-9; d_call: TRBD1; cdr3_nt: TGTGCCAGCAGCTTGGGACAGGGAAATGCCGGGGAGCTGTTTTTT; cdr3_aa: CASSLGQGNAGELFF
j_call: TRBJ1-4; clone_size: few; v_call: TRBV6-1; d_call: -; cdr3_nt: TGTGCCAGCAGTGAAAGGTGGGCACCTGCGTCTCGCGAAAAACTGTTTTTT; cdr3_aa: CASSERWAPASREKLFF
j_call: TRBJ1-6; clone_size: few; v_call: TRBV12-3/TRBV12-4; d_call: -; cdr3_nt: TGTGCCAGCAGTTTAAGCGGAACACCCCTCCACTTT; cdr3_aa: CASSLSGTPLHF
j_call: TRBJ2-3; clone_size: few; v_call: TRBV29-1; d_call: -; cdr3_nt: TGCAGCATAGCTCGCCCAGATACGCAGTATTTT; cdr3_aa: CSIARPDTQYF
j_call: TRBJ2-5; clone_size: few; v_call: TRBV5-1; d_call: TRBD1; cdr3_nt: TGCGCCAGCAGCCTCGGGACAGGGGGTGATGAGACCCAGTACTTC; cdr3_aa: CASSLGTGGDETQYF
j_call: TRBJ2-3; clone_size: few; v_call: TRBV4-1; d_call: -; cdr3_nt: TGCGCCAGCAGCCAAGGAGGGATGAGAGTGCTCACAGATACGCAGTATTTT; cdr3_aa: CASSQGGMRVLTDTQYF